Here is one T cell receptor (beta chain) with its context. The antigen remains unidentified. This entry is derived from a study of OX40 agonist ivuxolimab in advanced cancers. Study at large: Checkpoint inhibitors had been given previously to 35% to 50% of patients.

Findings and caveats of the study: Both CD4+ and CD8+ T cell populations in blood had undergone clonal expansion by week 6 at 0.1 to 3.0 mg/kg.

The germline V gene has CDR1 SGHTA and CDR2 FQGTGA. V was pared by 5 bases and J by 5 bases, with 12 bases between. This CDR3 is 13 amino acids long. Some clones are missing from TCRdb's copy, which holds only in-frame ones; the method was immunoSEQ multiplex PCR. The profile shows some 38,000 clones, roughly 91% of them singletons. The receptor was derived from an adult with an advanced solid tumor such as melanoma, head and neck, liver or kidney cancer. The sample consisted of CD4+ or CD8+ T cells sorted from blood, taken in a trial of the OX40 agonist ivuxolimab. This chain joins TRBV7-3 and TRBJ1-2, with D perhaps TRBD1 (5 bases). CDR3 nucleotides: TGTGCCAGCAGCCCACAGGAAGCGTATGGCTACACCTTC. Translation: CASSPQEAYGYTF.